This is a list of T cell receptor beta chains from one sample in a study of blood T cell repertoires in COVID-19. TCRdb's table, derived via immunoSEQ multiplex PCR, lists solely in-frame clones and lacks some. In the table there are 140,000 or so clones, just under 80% of which are singletons. Sequencing was done on a sample of peripheral blood. The receptors here all came from a woman aged 55 to 70 with acute or convalescent COVID-19. CDR3s include the opening cysteine and the closing phenylalanine or tryptophan.

>TRBV18|TRBJ1-2
CASSPYLREGYTF
>TRBV10-1|TRBJ1-6
CASSERQGGSPLHF
>TRBV28|TRBJ1-1
CASSFPVNTEAFF
>TRBV29-1|TRBJ2-1
CSTDIGGSSYNEQFF
>TRBV9|TRBJ2-1
CASSPSGSGNEQFF
>TRBV6-5|TRBJ2-3
CASSTGPYMNTQYF
>TRBV5-8|TRBJ2-3
CARLCSGRSTYTQYF
>TRBV10-2|TRBJ2-2
CASSSGGTGELFF
>TRBV7-2|TRBJ1-6
CASSAERSYRVGDSPLHF
>TRBV28|TRBJ2-7
CASSLRGYEQYF
>TRBV10-2|TRBJ2-7
CASSELLAGGYEQYF
>TRBV5-1|TRBJ1-1
CASSVTGVRNTEAFF
>TRBV7-9|TRBJ1-1
CASSLMTVEAFF
>TRBV5-1|TRBJ1-5
CASSTEGNQPQHF
>TRBV2|TRBJ2-5
CASTTSAVASGSRETQYF
>TRBV27|TRBJ1-2
CASSPDHGTPYGYTF
>TRBV7-9|TRBJ2-7
CASRRGTGGGEQYF
>TRBV7-2|TRBJ2-7
CASSLAVEYYEQYF
>TRBV6-1|TRBJ2-7
CASSEWGLQQSYEQYF
>TRBV2|TRBJ1-1
CASSPSRLIRGKAFF
>TRBV28|TRBJ2-7
CASSPGTFRREQYF
>TRBV5-1|TRBJ2-7
CASSLTDRIHEQYF
>TRBV5-1|TRBJ1-4
CASSLEGTGANEKLFF
>TRBV6-6|TRBJ2-1
CASSFVNRDDNEQFF
>TRBV6-5|TRBJ2-7
CASRVQGTHYEQYF
>TRBV7-9|TRBJ1-2
CASSSGEANYGYTF
>TRBV30|TRBJ1-1
CAWSRLENGRNTEAFF
>TRBV2|TRBJ2-1
CASSTSGSSYNEQFF
>TRBV4-1|TRBJ2-7
CASSQGPRGYEQYF